Listed below are T cell receptor beta chains from one sample, sequenced in a study of long-term antiretroviral therapy in people with HIV. The method was immunoSEQ multiplex PCR; TCRdb's version includes in-frame clones alone and lacks a portion of them. The table records 23,000 or so clones, approximately 73% of them present only once. Here the sequenced sample was unsorted PBMCs, taken 0.5 years after starting antiretroviral therapy. The receptors come from a woman between 40 and 50 years old with HIV. Both conserved end residues are part of each CDR3. Each record gives: clone size, D gene, J gene, V gene, CDR3 DNA, CDR3 protein. D genes are given only for firm matches. Rows may omit the clone size; those that give it use once, few, many or a size class.

>NA|TRBD2|TRBJ2-1|TRBV7-6
TGTGCCAGCAGCCCGGTAGCGGGGGCCGCCTACAATGAGCAGTTCTTC
CASSPVAGAAYNEQFF
>few|NA|TRBJ1-2|TRBV28
TGTGCCAGCAGTGGGGGGTCCTATGGCTACACCTTC
CASSGGSYGYTF
>NA|NA|TRBJ2-1|TRBV27
TGTGCCAGCAGTTCTCCGGGGATAGGGAACAATGAGCAGTTCTTC
CASSSPGIGNNEQFF
>NA|NA|TRBJ2-3|TRBV27
TGTGCCAGCAGAAAGGGGCGGGCTTTGGATACGCAGTATTTT
CASRKGRALDTQYF
>NA|NA|TRBJ1-1|TRBV5-6
TGTGCCAGCAGCTTGGGGACAGTTAACACTGAAGCTTTCTTT
CASSLGTVNTEAFF
>NA|TRBD1|TRBJ1-2|TRBV5-4
TGTGCCAGCAGCTTGGTAGGGACAGGGAAGCGCTACACCTTC
CASSLVGTGKRYTF
>NA|NA|TRBJ2-3|TRBV30
TGTGCCTGGAGTGTACTCGTCGCAGATACGCAGTATTTT
CAWSVLVADTQYF
>NA|TRBD1|TRBJ2-2|TRBV6-5
TGTGCCACCTCGACGGGACAGGGGGCAACCGGGGAGCTGTTTTTT
CATSTGQGATGELFF
>NA|TRBD1|TRBJ1-2|TRBV7-6
TGTGCCAGCAGCTCCACGGGACAGGGGGACTATGGCTACACCTTC
CASSSTGQGDYGYTF
>NA|NA|TRBJ1-4|TRBV7-9
TGTGCCAGCAGCTTAGCTTTTCAAGAAAAACTGTTTTTT
CASSLAFQEKLFF
>NA|TRBD1|TRBJ2-7|TRBV7-7
TGTGCCAGCAGCCCTGGACAGGGGAACTACGAGCAGTACTTC
CASSPGQGNYEQYF
>NA|NA|TRBJ2-7|TRBV28
TGTGCCAGCAGTCCGGGACCCATCTACGAGCAGTACTTC
CASSPGPIYEQYF
>NA|NA|TRBJ1-1|TRBV19
TGTGCCAGTAACCCAGACTTAGGACGGCTGAACACTGAAGCTTTCTTT
CASNPDLGRLNTEAFF
>NA|TRBD1|TRBJ1-1|TRBV5-1
TGCGCCAGCAGCTCGGGACAGCCGAACACTGAAGCTTTCTTT
CASSSGQPNTEAFF
>few|NA|TRBJ1-5|TRBV7-7
TGTGCCAGCAGCTCATCCCCAGATCAGCCCCAGCATTTT
CASSSSPDQPQHF
>NA|NA|TRBJ2-2|TRBV11-2
TGTGCCAGCAGCTTAGAAATCGGACGCAACACCGGGGAGCTGTTTTTT
CASSLEIGRNTGELFF
>few|NA|TRBJ1-2|TRBV2
TGTGCCAGCAGTTTAACCGGCTACACCTTC
CASSLTGYTF
>NA|NA|TRBJ2-5|TRBV7-2
TGTGCCAGCAGCCCCAGCGCTGGAGAGACCCAGTACTTC
CASSPSAGETQYF
>once|TRBD2|TRBJ2-3|TRBV9
TGTGCCAGCAGCCCCCGGGAGGGGGGGGTCACAGATACGCAGTATTTT
CASSPREGGVTDTQYF
>NA|NA|TRBJ1-1|TRBV5-1
TGCGCCAGCAGAGAGGAACAGAGTTCGAACACTGAAGCTTTCTTT
CASREEQSSNTEAFF